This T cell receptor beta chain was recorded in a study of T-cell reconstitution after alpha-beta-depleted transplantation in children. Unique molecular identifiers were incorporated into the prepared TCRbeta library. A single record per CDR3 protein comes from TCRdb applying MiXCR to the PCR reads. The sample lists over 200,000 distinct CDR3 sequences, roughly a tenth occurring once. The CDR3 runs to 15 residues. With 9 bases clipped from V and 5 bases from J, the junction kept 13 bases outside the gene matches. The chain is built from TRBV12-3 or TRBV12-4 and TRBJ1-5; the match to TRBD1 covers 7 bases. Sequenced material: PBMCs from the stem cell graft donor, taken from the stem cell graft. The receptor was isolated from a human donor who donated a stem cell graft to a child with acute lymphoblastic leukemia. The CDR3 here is CASGGQFGGDQPQHF. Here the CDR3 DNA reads TGTGCCAGTGGGGGACAGTTTGGCGGCGATCAGCCCCAGCATTTT.